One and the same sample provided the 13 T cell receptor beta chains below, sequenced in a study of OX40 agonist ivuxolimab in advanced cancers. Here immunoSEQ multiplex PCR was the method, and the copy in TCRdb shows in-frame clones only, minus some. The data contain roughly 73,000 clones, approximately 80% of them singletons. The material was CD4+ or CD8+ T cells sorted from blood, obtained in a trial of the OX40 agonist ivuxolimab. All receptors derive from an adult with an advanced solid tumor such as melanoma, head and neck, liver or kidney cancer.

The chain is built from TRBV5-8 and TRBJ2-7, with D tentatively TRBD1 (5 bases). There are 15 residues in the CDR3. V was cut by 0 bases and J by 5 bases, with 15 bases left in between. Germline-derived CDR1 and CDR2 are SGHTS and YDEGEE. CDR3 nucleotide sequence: TGTGCCAGCAGCTTGGTGGGGCGGAGCTCGAACGAGCAGTACTTC. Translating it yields CASSLVGRSSNEQYF.

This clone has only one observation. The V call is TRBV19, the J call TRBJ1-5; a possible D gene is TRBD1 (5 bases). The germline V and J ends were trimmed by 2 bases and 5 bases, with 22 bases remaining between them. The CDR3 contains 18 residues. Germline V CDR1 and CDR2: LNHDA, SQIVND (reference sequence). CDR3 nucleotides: TGTGCCAGTAGTATAAAGGGGCCGGGCAGGGTGGTAGATCAGCCCCAGCATTTT. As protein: CASSIKGPGRVVDQPQHF. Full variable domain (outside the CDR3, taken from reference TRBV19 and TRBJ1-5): DGGITQSPKYLFRKEGQNVTLSCEQNLNHDAMYWYRQDPGQGLRLIYYSQIVNDFQKGDIAEGYSVSREKKESFPLTVTSAQKNPTAFYLCASSIKGPGRVVDQPQHFGDGTRLSIL.

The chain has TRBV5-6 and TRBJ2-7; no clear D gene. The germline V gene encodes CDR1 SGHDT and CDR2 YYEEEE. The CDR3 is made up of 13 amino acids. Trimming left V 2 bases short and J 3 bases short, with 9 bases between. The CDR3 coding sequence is TGTGCCAGCAGCTTAGGGCCCAACTACGAGCAGTACTTC. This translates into CASSLGPNYEQYF.

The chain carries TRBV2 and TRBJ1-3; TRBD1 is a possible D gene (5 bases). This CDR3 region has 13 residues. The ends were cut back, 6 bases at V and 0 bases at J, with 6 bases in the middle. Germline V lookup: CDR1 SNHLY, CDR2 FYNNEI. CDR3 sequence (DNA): TGTGCCAGCAGGGACACCTCTGGAAACACCATATATTTT. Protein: CASRDTSGNTIYF.

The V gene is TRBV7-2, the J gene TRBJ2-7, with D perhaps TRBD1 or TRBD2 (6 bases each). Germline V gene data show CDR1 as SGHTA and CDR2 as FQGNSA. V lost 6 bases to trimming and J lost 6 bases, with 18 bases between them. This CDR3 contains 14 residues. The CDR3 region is CASSGGRVPPEQYF. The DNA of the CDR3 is TGTGCCAGCAGTGGGGGGCGGGTCCCCCCCGAGCAGTACTTC. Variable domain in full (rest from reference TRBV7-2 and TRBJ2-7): GAGVSQSPSNKVTEKGKDVELRCDPISGHTALYWYRQSLGQGLEFLIYFQGNSAPDKSGLPSDRFSAERTGGSVSTLTIQRTQQEDSAVYLCASSGGRVPPEQYFGPGTRLTVT.

The CDR3 spells CASSPGTSLNTEAFF. The CDR3 nucleotides are TGTGCCAGCAGCCCTGGGACCAGCCTGAACACTGAAGCTTTCTTT. The rearrangement joins TRBV4-2 to TRBJ1-1, with a possible D match to TRBD1 (5 bases). Per the germline V gene, CDR1 is LGHNA and CDR2 is YNFKEQ. The V gene lost 4 bases and the J gene lost 0 bases, with 12 bases spanning the gap. The CDR3 has 15 amino acids.

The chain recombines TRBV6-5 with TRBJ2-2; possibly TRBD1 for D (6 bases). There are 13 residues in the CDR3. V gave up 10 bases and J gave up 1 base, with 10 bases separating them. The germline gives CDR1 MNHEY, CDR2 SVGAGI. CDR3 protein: CAIRTENTGELFF. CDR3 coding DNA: TGTGCCATCCGGACAGAGAACACCGGGGAGCTGTTTTTT.

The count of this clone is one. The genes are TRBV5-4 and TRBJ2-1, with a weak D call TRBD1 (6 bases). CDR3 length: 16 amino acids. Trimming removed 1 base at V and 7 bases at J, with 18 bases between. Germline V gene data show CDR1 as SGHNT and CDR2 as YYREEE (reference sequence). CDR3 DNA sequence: TGTGCCAGCAGCTTGCCACAGGGCCCCCGGTGGAATGAGCAGTTCTTC. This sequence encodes CASSLPQGPRWNEQFF.

CDR3 in amino acids: CASSERGRVTGELFF. The CDR3 coding sequence is TGTGCCAGTAGCGAAAGGGGGCGCGTCACCGGGGAGCTGTTTTTT. This sequence joins TRBV19 and TRBJ2-2, with 7 bases lining up with TRBD1. Germline assignment: CDR1 LNHDA and CDR2 SQIVND (reference sequence). J was trimmed by 4 bases and V by 6 bases; bases with no gene match: 8. This CDR3 spans 15 amino acids.

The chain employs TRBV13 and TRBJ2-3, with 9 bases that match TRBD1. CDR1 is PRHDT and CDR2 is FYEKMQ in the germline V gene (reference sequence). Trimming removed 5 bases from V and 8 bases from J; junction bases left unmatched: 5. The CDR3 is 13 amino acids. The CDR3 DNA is TGTGCCAGCAGCCCCGTGACAGGGGGTACGCAGTATTTT. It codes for CASSPVTGGTQYF.

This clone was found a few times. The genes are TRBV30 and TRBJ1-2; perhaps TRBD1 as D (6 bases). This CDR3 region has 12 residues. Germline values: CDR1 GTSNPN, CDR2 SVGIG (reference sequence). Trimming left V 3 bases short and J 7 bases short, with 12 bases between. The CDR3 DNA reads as TGTGCCTGGAGCCCTGGGGGGCGTGGCTACACCTTC. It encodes CAWSPGGRGYTF.

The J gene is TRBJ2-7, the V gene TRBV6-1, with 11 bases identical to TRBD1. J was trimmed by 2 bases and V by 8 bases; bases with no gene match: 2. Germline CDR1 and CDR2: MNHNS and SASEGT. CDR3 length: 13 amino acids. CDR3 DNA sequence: TGTGCCAGCCGGGACAGGGGGACCTACGAGCAGTACTTC. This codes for CASRDRGTYEQYF.

DNA for the CDR3: TGTGCCAGCAGTGTAAACACAGGCCACGAGCAGTACTTC. Amino acids: CASSVNTGHEQYF. The chain uses TRBV25-1 and TRBJ2-7, with TRBD1 as a possible D gene (5 bases). Germline values: CDR1 MGHDK, CDR2 SYGVNS. The length of the CDR3 is 13 residues. Deletions cut 4 bases from V and 5 bases from J, with 12 bases between.